This paragraph reports one T cell receptor (beta chain). The target antigen is unknown. This entry comes from a study of early stage breast cancer tumors. Looking at the study overall: Samples were sequenced at 7.5 to 10-fold average coverage. Study conclusions and caveats: Enriched TCRB sequences shared across patients were mostly commonly generated sequences.

Germline V gene sequence: CDR1 SGHAT, CDR2 FQNNGV. V gave up 8 bases and J gave up 8 bases, with 14 bases separating them. The CDR3 runs 12 residues. Using immunoSEQ multiplex PCR, the repertoire was profiled, and TCRdb retains in-frame clones only, with some absent. The sample lists some 75,000 clones; around 80% were seen once. The receptor's source is a person aged 60 to 70 with breast cancer. V gene TRBV11-2 combines with J gene TRBJ2-3; the D gene is possibly TRBD1 (6 bases). The specimen sequenced was blood. CDR3 in DNA: TGTGCCAGCTCCAAGGAAGGGGGTACGCAGTATTTT. It codes for CASSKEGGTQYF.